Following are 14 T cell receptor beta chains from one sample sequenced in a study of regulatory and conventional T cells in RAG deficiency. This table comes from immunoSEQ multiplex PCR, and its TCRdb copy is limited to in-frame clones, with some not included. This sample carries tens of thousands of clones, around 89% of them seen once, and the ten largest clones take roughly 13%. These data also featured in a second study, about regulatory T cells. From that paper: Primers: 52 TRBV forward and 13 TRBJ reverse.

The sequenced sample consisted of CD8+ T cells sorted from blood. The receptors were sampled from a human donor in good health.

The table lists this clone with a few counts. The DNA for the CDR3 is TGTGCCAGCAGCATACCGGGGGGGATCTCCTACGAGCAGTACTTC. This sequence encodes CASSIPGGISYEQYF. The chain recombines TRBV5-6 with TRBJ2-7; TRBD2 matches 8 bases. V trimming: 4 bases; J trimming: 0 bases; junction bases outside the gene matches: 6. Germline V gene sequence: CDR1 SGHDT, CDR2 YYEEEE. The CDR3 is 15 amino acids. Complete variable domain (other parts from reference TRBV5-6 and TRBJ2-7): DAGVTQSPTHLIKTRGQQVTLRCSPKSGHDTVSWYQQALGQGPQFIFQYYEEEERQRGNFPDRFSGHQFPNYSSELNVNALLLGDSALYLCASSIPGGISYEQYFGPGTRLTVT.

The chain is built from TRBV5-1 and TRBJ2-7; TRBD1 matches 10 bases. The germline gives CDR1 SGHRS, CDR2 YFSETQ. This CDR3 region has 16 residues. With 4 bases clipped from V and 3 bases from J, the junction kept 10 bases outside the gene matches. The CDR3 DNA is TGCGCCAGCAGCCCTACACCGGGACAGGGGCTCTACGAGCAGTACTTC. As protein: CASSPTPGQGLYEQYF.

This clone was seen just once. The chain combines TRBV11-3 with TRBJ2-4, with D maybe TRBD1 (6 bases). Germline V lookup: CDR1 SGHNT, CDR2 YENEEA. Trimming cost V 5 bases and J 11 bases, with 16 bases left between them. The CDR3 is 13 residues long. The CDR3 nucleotides read TGTGCCAGCAGCGAGGGCACAGGGTCGGTTCAGTACTTC. Translated, it gives CASSEGTGSVQYF.

The chain is built from TRBV6-5 and TRBJ1-4; D is ambiguous. V was shortened by 6 bases and J by 3 bases, with 14 bases between the two germline ends. Germline V CDR1 and CDR2: MNHEY, SVGAGI. The CDR3 length is 15 residues. The CDR3 spells CASRRRRSPNEKLFF. In nucleotides, the CDR3 is TGTGCCAGCAGACGCAGGAGATCTCCTAATGAAAAACTGTTTTTT.

This chain links TRBV14 with TRBJ2-1; 7 nucleotides match TRBD2. V was pared by 4 bases and J by 5 bases, with 2 bases of the junction left unmatched. CDR1 and CDR2 from the germline V gene are SGHDN and FVKESK. This CDR3 is built from 13 residues. The CDR3 DNA reads as TGTGCCAGCAGCCTGCTAGCGGACAATGAGCAGTTCTTC. Translation: CASSLLADNEQFF.

This chain connects TRBV7-2 to TRBJ2-5; 9 positions agree with TRBD1. TRBJ2-7 matches the DNA end more closely, so the J call is doubtful. Germline CDR1 reads SGHTA; CDR2 reads FQGNSA. The CDR3 spans 17 residues. DNA of the CDR3: TGTGCCAGCACCTCGCCTAGTTATGGGGACAGGGCCTACGAGCAGTACTTC. Its protein product is CASTSPSYGDRAYEQYF.

The V gene is TRBV28, the J gene TRBJ1-1; D gene uncertain. In germline, CDR1 is MDHEN, CDR2 SYDVKM. Trimming stripped 2 bases from V and 0 bases from J, with 4 bases between. This CDR3 comprises 13 residues. The CDR3: CASSLGLNTEAFF. For the CDR3, the DNA is TGTGCCAGCAGTTTAGGGTTGAACACTGAAGCTTTCTTT.

The V gene is TRBV27, the J gene TRBJ2-1; D might be TRBD2 (6 bases). V lost 6 bases and J lost 4, with 16 bases in between. Germline CDR1 MNHEY, CDR2 SMNVEV (reference sequence). This CDR3 comprises 15 residues. The CDR3 here is CASRADTSWYNEQFF. The CDR3 bases are TGTGCCAGCAGAGCCGATACTAGCTGGTACAATGAGCAGTTCTTC.

CDR3 in DNA: TGCAGCGTACGACAAGGGGATGGCTACACCTTC. This translates into CSVRQGDGYTF. This rearrangement joins TRBV29-1 to TRBJ1-2, with D possibly being TRBD1 (5 bases). The germline V gene encodes CDR1 SQVTM and CDR2 ANQGSEA. CDR3 length equals 11 residues. Between the trimmed V and J ends, which lost 6 bases and 6 bases, there was a span of 11 bases.

The J gene is TRBJ1-2, the V gene TRBV6-1; 7 nucleotides line up with TRBD1. The J segment lost 2 bases and the V segment lost 6 bases, leaving 6 bases of the junction unmatched. CDR1 is MNHNS and CDR2 is SASEGT in the germline V gene. The CDR3 contains 14 residues. The chain's CDR3 is CASRTTGINYGYTF. The CDR3 DNA sequence: TGTGCCAGCAGGACGACAGGGATAAACTATGGCTACACCTTC.

V and J are TRBV5-1 and TRBJ1-1; weak D call: TRBD1 (6 bases). Trimming took off 0 bases at V and 7 bases at J, with 7 bases between the two ends. The CDR3 loop spans 12 amino acids. Germline-derived CDR1 and CDR2 are SGHRS and YFSETQ. Written as DNA, the CDR3 is TGCGCCAGCAGCTTGGAACAGGGTGAAGCTTTCTTT. This translates into CASSLEQGEAFF.

The chain links TRBV7-9 to TRBJ1-6; D possibly corresponds to TRBD1 (6 bases). V dropped 5 bases and J dropped 10 bases, with 18 bases sitting between them. CDR1 and CDR2 (germline): SEHNR, FQNEAQ (reference sequence). There are 15 residues in the CDR3. In nucleotides, the CDR3 is TGTGCCAGCAGCCGAGAGCCAGGGGTATGGTCACCCCTCCACTTT. Translation: CASSREPGVWSPLHF.

V and J are TRBV30 and TRBJ2-1, with D possibly being TRBD2 (6 bases). Deletions cut 5 bases from V and 7 bases from J, with 15 bases between. From germline, CDR1 is GTSNPN and CDR2 SVGIG (reference sequence). This CDR3 region has 13 residues. The CDR3 DNA follows: TGTGCCTGGGGGGGACTCTTGGATAATGAGCAGTTCTTC. Translation gives CAWGGLLDNEQFF.

V usage is TRBV10-3 and J usage is TRBJ2-1; D is possibly TRBD2 (6 bases). Deletions cut 3 bases from V and 8 bases from J, with 11 bases between. The CDR3 runs to 13 residues. CDR1 is ENHRY and CDR2 is SYGVKD in the germline V gene. The CDR3 loop is CAISDRGNDEQFF. DNA for the CDR3: TGTGCCATCAGTGATCGGGGGAACGATGAGCAGTTCTTC.